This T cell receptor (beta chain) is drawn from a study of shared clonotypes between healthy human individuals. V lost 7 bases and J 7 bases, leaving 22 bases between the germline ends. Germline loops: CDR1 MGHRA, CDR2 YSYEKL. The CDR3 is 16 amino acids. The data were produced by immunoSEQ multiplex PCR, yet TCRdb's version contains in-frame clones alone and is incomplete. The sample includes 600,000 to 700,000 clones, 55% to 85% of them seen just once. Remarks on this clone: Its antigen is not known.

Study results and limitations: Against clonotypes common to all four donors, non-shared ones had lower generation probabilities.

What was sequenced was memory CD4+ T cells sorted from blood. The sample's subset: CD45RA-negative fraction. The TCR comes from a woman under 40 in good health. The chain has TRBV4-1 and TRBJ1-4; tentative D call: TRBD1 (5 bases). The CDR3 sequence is CASTLRGAGGSEKLFF. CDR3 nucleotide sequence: TGCGCCAGCACCCTCCGTGGGGCTGGTGGAAGTGAAAAACTGTTTTTT.